A single sample is the source of the 5 T cell receptor beta chains below, sequenced in a study of CD8 T cells in Susac syndrome. Random hexamers were used to reverse transcribe 0.5 to 1 ug of RNA. In TCRdb, the immunoSEQ multiplex PCR reads were re-called with MiXCR into one record per CDR3 protein. In the table there are more than 150,000 distinct CDR3 sequences, about 95% of which are singletons. Sequencing was carried out using CD8+ T cells from PBMCs. Receptors originate from a human donor with multiple sclerosis.

CDR3 in DNA: TGTGCCAGCAGGCGTGGCCGGGACAGGGGATGGGAGACCCAGTACTTC. Amino acid sequence: CASRRGRDRGWETQYF. This chain uses TRBV12-3 or TRBV12-4 with TRBJ2-5; TRBD1 matches at 10 bases. Losses at the gene ends were 6 bases for V and 5 bases for J; bases not matched to a gene: 12. CDR3 size: 16 residues.

CDR3 in amino acids: CSAREAGANQETQYF. As DNA, the CDR3 is TGCAGTGCGCGAGAGGCAGGGGCGAACCAAGAGACCCAGTACTTC. V and J are TRBV20-1 and TRBJ2-5; possibly TRBD1 for D (6 bases). The V gene lost 6 bases and the J gene lost 0 bases, with 17 bases spanning the gap. The CDR3 is 15 amino acids. Germline V lookup: CDR1 DFQATT, CDR2 SNEGSKA (reference sequence).

This chain connects TRBV3-1 to TRBJ2-3; 7 bases map to TRBD1. Germline V gene sequence: CDR1 LGHDT, CDR2 YNNKEL (reference sequence). With V trimmed by 4 bases and J by 0 bases, 4 bases remained unmatched. The CDR3 consists of 15 residues. CDR3 in amino acids: CASSPDRASTDTQYF. The CDR3 DNA follows: TGTGCCAGCAGCCCAGACAGGGCCAGCACAGATACGCAGTATTTT.

The J gene is TRBJ2-1, the V gene TRBV2, with 13 positions matching TRBD2. Germline V lookup: CDR1 SNHLY, CDR2 FYNNEI. The CDR3 has 16 residues. V lost 3 bases, J lost 6 bases, and 5 bases stayed unmatched. The CDR3 nucleotides are TGTGCCAGCAGTGATCCTGGGACTAGCGGGGCCAATGAGCAGTTCTTC. Translating it yields CASSDPGTSGANEQFF.

The chain carries TRBV5-1 and TRBJ2-3; D unresolved. The germline V and J ends were trimmed by 0 bases and 4 bases, with 12 bases remaining between them. The germline gives CDR1 SGHRS, CDR2 YFSETQ. The CDR3 sequence is 15 residues long. CDR3 residues: CASSLDFSAPDTQYF. The CDR3 bases are TGCGCCAGCAGCTTGGATTTTTCGGCACCAGATACGCAGTATTTT.